A single sample gave rise to the 10 T cell receptor beta chains below, sequenced in a study of T-cell reconstitution after alpha-beta-depleted transplantation in children (dated by TCRdb to 2015 to 2016). The library was generated by PCR. For sequencing, an Illumina HiSeq 2500 was employed. To normalize quantification of the TCRbeta repertoire, the TCR libraries were built with molecular barcoding that relied on unique molecular identifiers. Through fastp at Q25 and MiXCR, TCRdb rebuilt clones from the public reads, retaining in-frame beta chains. Every entry covers one CDR3 protein and lists the most common genes and DNA from its rows. In this sample the table shows about 540,000 distinct CDR3 sequences, approximately 20% of which occur a single time. In total, the top ten clones hold around 3.3% of the sample. The sequences come from PBMCs from the stem cell graft donor, collected from the stem cell graft. The receptors derive from a human donor who donated a stem cell graft to a child with acute lymphoblastic leukemia.

This clonotype was counted a few times. This chain uses TRBV5-1 with TRBJ1-6; the match to TRBD1 covers 7 bases. The CDR3 sequence is 16 residues long. The germline V gene encodes CDR1 SGHRS and CDR2 YFSETQ. Germline trimming cut 3 bases from V and 4 bases from J; bases unmatched to any gene: 7. The CDR3 is CASSSGTEFYNSPLHF. CDR3 in DNA: TGCGCCAGCAGCTCCGGGACAGAGTTTTATAATTCACCCCTCCACTTT.

The rearrangement uses TRBV7-9 and TRBJ1-3; D is unclear. The length of the CDR3 is 15 residues. Per the germline V gene, CDR1 is SEHNR and CDR2 is FQNEAQ (reference sequence). V was trimmed by 1 base and J by 4 bases, leaving 11 bases between them. CDR3: CASSLGLGPGNTIYF. The CDR3 region has the DNA TGTGCCAGCAGCTTAGGTCTAGGGCCCGGAAACACCATATATTTT.

This clonotype was detected only a few times. Written as DNA, the CDR3 is TGTGCCAGCAGCGCGGCAGGGGGAAACACTGAAGCTTTCTTT. Protein: CASSAAGGNTEAFF. The chain couples TRBV9 to TRBJ1-1, with 7 bases matching TRBD1. The V segment lost 3 bases and the J segment 2 bases; nucleotides outside the gene matches: 4. The CDR3 totals 14 residues. The germline CDR1 and CDR2 sequences are SGDLS and YYNGEE.

The sample holds a few counts of this clonotype. The V and J genes are TRBV5-6 and TRBJ2-5; possibly TRBD1 for D (5 bases). Germline V lookup: CDR1 SGHDT, CDR2 YYEEEE. The V end was cut by 6 bases, the J end by 4 bases, with 19 bases between. The CDR3 has 15 residues. CDR3 sequence reads: CASISLGAVSETQYF. The CDR3, as DNA: TGTGCCAGCATCTCCTTAGGGGCAGTGTCAGAGACCCAGTACTTC. Combining the CDR3 with reference TRBV5-6 and TRBJ2-5 gives the whole variable domain DAGVTQSPTHLIKTRGQQVTLRCSPKSGHDTVSWYQQALGQGPQFIFQYYEEEERQRGNFPDRFSGHQFPNYSSELNVNALLLGDSALYLCASISLGAVSETQYFGPGTRLLVL.

This clonotype was observed a handful of times. V gene TRBV7-9 combines with J gene TRBJ1-5; TRBD1 agrees at 8 bases. The germline gives CDR1 SEHNR, CDR2 FQNEAQ (reference sequence). The CDR3 is 14 residues long. The ends lost 5 bases at V and 7 bases at J; junction bases unmatched: 7. Written as DNA, the CDR3 is TGTGCCAGCAGCCGGACAGGGAACGAGCAGCCCCAGCATTTT. Translating gives CASSRTGNEQPQHF.

The chain combines TRBV4-1 with TRBJ2-1, with 14 bases identical to TRBD2. After removal of 1 base from V and 5 bases from J, the junction contained 10 bases not matched to a gene. This CDR3 contains 19 residues. The germline gives CDR1 MGHRA, CDR2 YSYEKL. This chain's CDR3 is CASSQARGLAGATNNEQFF. The CDR3 nucleotides are TGCGCCAGCAGCCAAGCCCGGGGACTAGCGGGAGCGACGAACAATGAGCAGTTCTTC.

This clonotype was seen a few times. The chain recombines TRBV20-1 with TRBJ2-1; D gene uncertain. The CDR3 length is 11 residues. V dropped 8 bases and J dropped 3 bases, with 8 bases sitting between them. The germline CDR1 and CDR2 sequences are DFQATT and SNEGSKA (reference sequence). This CDR3 reads CSSPDYNEQFF. The CDR3 nucleotides are TGCAGTTCCCCGGACTACAATGAGCAGTTCTTC.

The rearrangement joins TRBV20-1 to TRBJ2-3; D call uncertain. The CDR3 runs 10 residues. V was trimmed by 5 bases and J by 5 bases, leaving 5 bases between them. The germline CDR1 and CDR2 sequences are DFQATT and SNEGSKA (reference sequence). The CDR3 loop is CSALVDTQYF. CDR3 nucleotide sequence: TGCAGTGCTCTTGTAGATACGCAGTATTTT.

The chain is built from TRBV20-1 and TRBJ2-1; 8 bases map to TRBD2. The germline CDR1 and CDR2 sequences are DFQATT and SNEGSKA (reference sequence). CDR3 size: 14 residues. The trim removed 2 bases at V and 10 bases at J, leaving 10 bases unmatched. CDR3 sequence (DNA): TGCAGTGCTAGACCCGGGCTAGCGGGCATAGAGCAGTTCTTC. Translation gives CSARPGLAGIEQFF.

This clonotype was seen a few times. The chain links TRBV27 to TRBJ1-6, with a tentative D call TRBD1 (5 bases). Looked up from germline, CDR1 is MNHEY and CDR2 is SMNVEV (reference sequence). This CDR3 contains 16 residues. The ends were cut back, 5 bases at V and 4 bases at J, with 15 bases in the middle. This CDR3 is CASSPSGPFYNSPLHF. In nucleotides, the CDR3 is TGTGCCAGCAGTCCTTCGGGACCGTTTTATAATTCACCCCTCCACTTT.